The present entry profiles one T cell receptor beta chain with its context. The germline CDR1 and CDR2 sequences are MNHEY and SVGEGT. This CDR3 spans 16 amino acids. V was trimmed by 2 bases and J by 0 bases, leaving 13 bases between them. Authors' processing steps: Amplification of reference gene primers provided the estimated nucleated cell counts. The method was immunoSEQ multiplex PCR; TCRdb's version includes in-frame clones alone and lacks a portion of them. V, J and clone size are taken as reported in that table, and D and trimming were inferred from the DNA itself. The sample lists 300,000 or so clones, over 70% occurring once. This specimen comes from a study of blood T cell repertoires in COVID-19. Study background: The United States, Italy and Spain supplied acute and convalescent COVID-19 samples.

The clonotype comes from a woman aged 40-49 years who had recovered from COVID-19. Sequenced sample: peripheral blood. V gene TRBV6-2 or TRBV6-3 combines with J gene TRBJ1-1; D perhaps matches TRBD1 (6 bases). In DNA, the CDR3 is TGTGCCAGCAGTTACCCAAGGGACACCTTGAACACTGAAGCTTTCTTT. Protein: CASSYPRDTLNTEAFF.